These 20 T cell receptor beta chains originate from one sample sequenced in a study of PD-1 blockade in classical Hodgkin lymphoma. Only in-frame clones appear in the TCRdb table, and some are missing; sequencing was by immunoSEQ multiplex PCR. The table includes more than 95,000 clones, roughly 87% detected once. Time point here: cycle 4 day 1 (C4D1), after 6 weeks of nivolumab. Each of the patients experienced relapse following autologous stem cell transplantation, and their brentuximab vedotin exposure differed. Sequences were derived from peripheral blood mononuclear cells (PBMCs), sampled before the fourth cycle of nivolumab. The source of these receptors is a human donor with classical Hodgkin lymphoma.

The V gene is TRBV28, the J gene TRBJ1-5; D is uncertain. Trimming cost V 6 bases and J 0 bases, with 15 bases left between them. Germline V gives CDR1 MDHEN, CDR2 SYDVKM. The CDR3 is 16 amino acids. CDR3 in DNA: TGTGCCAGCAGCATTCTCGGGTCGAGTAGCAATCAGCCCCAGCATTTT. This codes for CASSILGSSSNQPQHF.

V usage is TRBV6-5 and J usage is TRBJ2-6, with D perhaps matching TRBD1 (6 bases). Germline CDR1 is MNHEY and CDR2 is SVGAGI. V lost 5 bases and J lost 4, with 12 bases in between. The CDR3 is 15 amino acids. CDR3: CASSPQGLGANVLTF. The CDR3 region has the DNA TGTGCCAGCAGTCCCCAGGGGTTAGGGGCCAACGTCCTGACTTTC.

V and J are TRBV30 and TRBJ1-1, with D unresolved. CDR1 and CDR2 from the germline V gene are GTSNPN and SVGIG (reference sequence). Trimming cost V 2 bases and J 0 bases, with 10 bases left between them. This CDR3 comprises 14 residues. The CDR3 loop reads CAWSHKGLNTEAFF. The CDR3 nucleotides are TGTGCCTGGAGTCATAAAGGGCTGAACACTGAAGCTTTCTTT. The full variable domain, with the rest looked up from reference TRBV30 and TRBJ1-1, is SQTIHQWPATLVQPVGSPLSLECTVEGTSNPNLYWYRQAAGRGLQLLFYSVGIGQISSEVPQNLSASRPQDRQFILSSKKLLLSDSGFYLCAWSHKGLNTEAFFGQGTRLTVV.

The CDR3 coding sequence is TGCGCCAGCAGCTTAACTCCCAACACTGAAGCTTTCTTT. It specifies CASSLTPNTEAFF. This chain connects TRBV5-1 to TRBJ1-1, with D uncertain. Trimming shortened V by 2 bases and J by 2 bases, and 7 bases separated the two germline ends. This CDR3 is built from 13 residues. In germline, CDR1 is SGHRS, CDR2 YFSETQ.

This chain links TRBV2 with TRBJ1-4; tentative D call: TRBD1 (5 bases). Germline values: CDR1 SNHLY, CDR2 FYNNEI. The CDR3 sequence is 15 residues long. Trimming stripped 7 bases from V and 4 bases from J, with 16 bases between. CDR3 loop: CASKSRQTGNEKLFF. The CDR3 nucleotides are TGTGCCAGCAAGTCAAGACAGACGGGTAATGAAAAACTGTTTTTT.

The V and J genes are TRBV7-9 and TRBJ1-5, with D possibly being TRBD1 (6 bases). This CDR3 spans 16 amino acids. Trimming shortened V by 0 bases and J by 0 bases, and 9 bases separated the two germline ends. Germline loops: CDR1 SEHNR, CDR2 FQNEAQ (reference sequence). The CDR3 is CASSLAEGDSNQPQHF. The CDR3, as DNA: TGTGCCAGCAGCTTAGCGGAGGGGGATAGCAATCAGCCCCAGCATTTT.

The J gene is TRBJ2-1, the V gene TRBV4-1; a weak D match, TRBD2 (6 bases). Trimming left V 1 base short and J 5 bases short, with 9 bases between. The CDR3 loop spans 14 amino acids. Per germline, CDR1 MGHRA and CDR2 YSYEKL. The CDR3 DNA sequence: TGCGCCAGCAGCCAAGGGGACTCGAACAATGAGCAGTTCTTC. Translation gives CASSQGDSNNEQFF.

The V gene is TRBV30, the J gene TRBJ2-3; maybe TRBD2 (6 bases). The ends were cut back, 5 bases at V and 1 base at J, with 19 bases in the middle. Germline V gene data show CDR1 as GTSNPN and CDR2 as SVGIG (reference sequence). CDR3 length: 16 amino acids. The CDR3 loop reads CAWFGGDGLGTDTQYF. In DNA, the CDR3 is TGTGCCTGGTTCGGGGGAGACGGGTTGGGCACAGATACGCAGTATTTT. Looking up the rest from reference TRBV30 and TRBJ2-3 gives the full variable domain: SQTIHQWPATLVQPVGSPLSLECTVEGTSNPNLYWYRQAAGRGLQLLFYSVGIGQISSEVPQNLSASRPQDRQFILSSKKLLLSDSGFYLCAWFGGDGLGTDTQYFGPGTRLTVL.

CDR3 nucleotides: TGTGCCATTGCCCGGGACAGGGGGTCTGGGGAGCAGTACTTC. Residues: CAIARDRGSGEQYF. The V call is TRBV7-9, the J call TRBJ2-7; 11 nucleotides line up with TRBD1. This CDR3 is 14 amino acids long. Germline CDR1 reads SEHNR; CDR2 reads FQNEAQ (reference sequence). Trimming removed 10 bases from V and 7 bases from J; junction bases left unmatched: 12.

V usage is TRBV7-2 and J usage is TRBJ2-1; 14 positions agree with TRBD2. Trimming at V came to 2 bases and at J to 6 bases, leaving 12 bases not matched to a gene. Germline CDR1 SGHTA, CDR2 FQGNSA. This CDR3 has 19 amino acids. CDR3 region: CASSLTPSGLAGGGNEQFF. The CDR3 DNA reads as TGTGCCAGCAGCTTAACCCCCTCTGGACTAGCGGGAGGCGGCAATGAGCAGTTCTTC.

The chain joins TRBV27 to TRBJ1-2; 7 nucleotides agree with TRBD1. V was clipped by 2 bases and J by 5 bases; unmatched bases: 8. Germline CDR1 reads MNHEY; CDR2 reads SMNVEV (reference sequence). The CDR3 runs to 15 residues. The CDR3 loop reads CASSLAPTGEYGYTF. CDR3 DNA sequence: TGTGCCAGCAGTTTAGCCCCAACAGGGGAGTATGGCTACACCTTC.

The chain uses TRBV27 and TRBJ1-2; D possibly corresponds to TRBD1 (5 bases). Per the germline V gene, CDR1 is MNHEY and CDR2 is SMNVEV (reference sequence). The CDR3 runs 16 residues. V was trimmed by 7 bases and J by 4 bases, leaving 22 bases between them. The CDR3, as DNA: TGTGCCAGCAAAGCCCTCGGGGGTAAGGGGTTCTATGGCTACACCTTC. Protein: CASKALGGKGFYGYTF.

The chain combines TRBV18 with TRBJ2-1; D not resolved. This CDR3 is 15 amino acids long. Germline V lookup: CDR1 KGHSH, CDR2 LQKENI. Trimming took off 2 bases at V and 8 bases at J, with 16 bases between the two ends. In DNA, the CDR3 is TGTGCCAGCTCACCAGGCCCCCTCGAGTTCTATGAGCAGTTCTTC. Translating gives CASSPGPLEFYEQFF.

J is TRBJ1-3 and V is TRBV5-6; no definite D call. V lost 1 base and J 0 bases, leaving 8 bases between the germline ends. CDR3 size: 15 residues. Germline-derived CDR1 and CDR2 are SGHDT and YYEEEE. The CDR3 region has the DNA TGTGCCAGCAGCTTGATCGCAGCCTCTGGAAACACCATATATTTT. This sequence encodes CASSLIAASGNTIYF.

This chain uses TRBV18 with TRBJ2-5; 11 nucleotides match TRBD2. This CDR3 comprises 16 residues. V gave up 2 bases and J gave up 5 bases; unmatched junction bases: 7. CDR1 and CDR2 from the germline V gene are KGHSH and LQKENI. CDR3 DNA: TGTGCCAGCTCACCAAACCTAGCGGGAGGTTTTGAGACCCAGTACTTC. Translation: CASSPNLAGGFETQYF.

The chain joins TRBV19 to TRBJ2-1, with 9 bases matching TRBD2. Germline lookup yields CDR1 LNHDA and CDR2 SQIVND (reference sequence). After removal of 6 bases from V and 0 bases from J, the junction contained 3 bases not matched to a gene. The CDR3 totals 15 residues. The CDR3 coding sequence is TGTGCCAGTAGGGATAGCGGGAGCTCCTACAATGAGCAGTTCTTC. Its translation is CASRDSGSSYNEQFF.

This rearrangement joins TRBV6-1 to TRBJ1-2; D is unclear. CDR1 is MNHNS, CDR2 SASEGT, per germline. Trimming removed 2 bases at V and 4 bases at J, with 11 bases between. The CDR3 runs to 14 residues. CDR3 residues: CASSESRTGYGYTF. The CDR3 DNA is TGTGCCAGCAGTGAAAGTAGGACGGGCTATGGCTACACCTTC.

The genes are TRBV21-1 and TRBJ1-2; whether TRBD1, the table's D call, matches the DNA was not checked. TRBV21-1 is marked as a pseudogene. The CDR3 length is 21 residues. The CDR3 protein is CASSNAPTPRGQGAMSYGYTF. The DNA of the CDR3 is TGTGCCAGCAGCAACGCACCCACCCCTAGGGGACAGGGGGCAATGAGCTATGGCTACACCTTC.

V and J are TRBV19 and TRBJ2-4; 10 bases align to TRBD2. Germline assignment: CDR1 LNHDA and CDR2 SQIVND (reference sequence). The CDR3 has 15 amino acids. Losses at the gene ends were 4 bases for V and 7 bases for J; bases not matched to a gene: 7. This CDR3 reads CASSTISSGSNIQYF. CDR3 coding DNA: TGTGCCAGTAGTACAATCTCTAGCGGGAGTAACATTCAGTACTTC.

V and J are TRBV2 and TRBJ2-4, with TRBD2 matching over 12 bases. The CDR3 is made up of 14 amino acids. The V gene end was trimmed by 7 bases and the J gene end by 4 bases; junction bases not matched to a gene: 2. Per the germline V gene, CDR1 is SNHLY and CDR2 is FYNNEI. The CDR3 is CASTGLAGKNIQYF. CDR3 DNA sequence: TGTGCCAGCACTGGACTAGCGGGAAAAAACATTCAGTACTTC.